The T cell receptor beta chain under discussion was sequenced for a study of CD8 T cell repertoires and HIV-1 epitope variants. Some clones are missing from TCRdb's copy, which holds only in-frame ones; the method was immunoSEQ multiplex PCR. This table holds about 4,800 clones, less than 75% found once. This clone was counted between two and nine times. What it recognizes is unknown. Germline V gene sequence: CDR1 SNHLY, CDR2 FYNNEI. V was clipped by 6 bases and J by 2 bases; unmatched bases: 12. CDR3 size: 17 residues. The specimen was cultured CD8+ T cells derived from PBMCs. The rearrangement uses TRBV2 and TRBJ2-1, with 8 bases aligning to TRBD1. The clonotype comes from a male donor with HIV. The chain's CDR3 is CASSSIGQGATYNEQFF. The CDR3 bases are TGTGCCAGCAGCTCCATCGGGCAGGGGGCCACCTACAATGAGCAGTTCTTC.